This T cell receptor beta chain was identified in a study of OX40 agonist ivuxolimab in advanced cancers. At the level of the whole study: Ivuxolimab, which targeted the costimulatory receptor OX40 (CD134), was an agonistic, fully human IgG2 monoclonal antibody. Intravenous ivuxolimab was administered to patients every 2 weeks at six dose levels: 0.01, 0.1, 0.3, 1.5, 3 and 10 mg/kg. Among the approximately 50 dose-escalation patients, approximately 20 had hepatocellular carcinoma, 15 melanoma, 9 renal cell carcinoma and 9 head and neck cancer. The dose-escalation cohort was roughly 87% male with a mean age of roughly 62 years, ranging from about 20 to 80. Patients were allowed to have had prior anti-PD-1, anti-PD-L1 or anti-CTLA-4 therapy, and 40% to 45% of the dose-escalation patients had been treated with checkpoint inhibitors. Partial responses were achieved by three dose-escalation patients, of whom one had hepatocellular carcinoma and two had cutaneous melanoma. Peripheral TCRbeta sequencing was intended to test whether TCR sequence diversity was altered and clonal T-cell expansion was caused by ivuxolimab. The monotherapy dose-escalation portion (N = 52 patients) of the phase I ivuxolimab trial is reported in the paper.

From the germline V gene (reference sequence), CDR1 is SEHNR and CDR2 is FQNEAQ. Deletion took 5 bases off V and 3 bases off J, with a span of 5 bases between the germline ends. The CDR3 runs 11 amino acids, cysteine and phenylalanine included. CDR3 DNA only is kept here, 33 bases in frame from base 1. Results and caveats for the whole study, not just this receptor: Low levels of normalized T-cell clonal expansion were also seen in some patients who did not respond. After ivuxolimab, more expanded clones were found on average in CD8+ T cells than in CD4+ T cells. In partial responders in the 0.1-3.0 mg/kg groups, normalized peripheral clonal expansion was found to be among the lowest, especially among CD8+ T cells. The antigen specificity of the clonally expanded peripheral T cells was not determined. At doses from 0.1 to 3.0 mg/kg, clonal expansion was seen in both CD4+ and CD8+ blood T cells between baseline and week 6.

This clone was detected only a few times. This receptor's antigen is unknown. No per-base quality is available; no much larger clone lies one base away. Genomic DNA was isolated from the sorted cells so that the TCRbeta CDR3 region could be sequenced. The immunoSEQ Assay was used to sequence the TCRbeta CDR3 regions. TCRdb's version of the immuneACCESS table is confined to in-frame rearrangements and falls short of the full clone set. An unresolved V gene accounts for under half of the shortfall where checked; the remainder is of unknown origin. This sample gives around 76,000 clones in total; 70% to 90% of them show up just once. Of the sample, 9% to 10% falls within the top ten clones. Patients with a history of autoimmune disease or receiving systemic immunosuppression were excluded from the trial. Peripheral blood for TCR sequencing was collected from all dose cohorts at baseline, on cycle 4 day 1, and on cycle 7 day 1. Samples were obtained from an open-label, multicenter, first-in-human phase I dose-escalation trial of ivuxolimab. Adults with locally advanced or metastatic head and neck squamous cell, hepatocellular, melanoma or renal cell carcinoma were enrolled in the trial. Before TCR sequencing, CD4+ T cells and CD8+ T cells were sorted from peripheral blood as separate populations.

This specimen consisted of CD4+ or CD8+ T cells sorted from blood, obtained in a trial of the OX40 agonist ivuxolimab. The rearranged segments are TRBV7-9 and TRBJ2-7; no D gene can be assigned with confidence. The sequence was obtained from an adult with an advanced solid tumor such as melanoma, head and neck, liver or kidney cancer. DNA sequence: TGTGCCAGCAGCCAATACTACGAGCAGTACTTC. Protein translation: CASSQYYEQYF.